The rows below give T cell receptor beta chains drawn from one sample of a study of shared clonotypes between healthy human individuals. Profiling relied on immunoSEQ multiplex PCR, and the TCRdb table lists in-frame clones only, not all of them. The sample lists approximately 1,500,000 clones, more than 95% occurring once. The sample consisted of naive CD4+ T cells sorted from blood. Every receptor here comes from a man under 40 in good health. Each CDR3 is given with its conserved first and last residue. D genes are given only for firm matches. Clone size is stated in some rows and not others, as once, few, many or a class when expanded.

D,V,size,J,CDR3,DNA
.,TRBV5-1,once,TRBJ2-2,CASSLAQGGNTGELFF,TGCGCCAGCAGCTTGGCGCAGGGGGGTAACACCGGGGAGCTGTTTTTT
TRBD1,TRBV27,.,TRBJ2-7,CASKRQGAHEQYF,TGTGCCAGCAAGCGACAGGGGGCGCACGAGCAGTACTTC
.,TRBV9,.,TRBJ2-1,CASTKSWALSSYNEQFF,TGTGCCAGCACTAAGTCCTGGGCCCTCAGCTCCTACAATGAGCAGTTCTTC
TRBD1,TRBV18,.,TRBJ2-5,CASSPRDRGETQYF,TGTGCCAGCTCACCACGGGACAGGGGAGAGACCCAGTACTTC
.,TRBV30,.,TRBJ1-4,CAWSVWDLATNEKLFF,TGTGCCTGGAGTGTGTGGGACCTTGCAACTAATGAAAAACTGTTTTTT
.,TRBV27,.,TRBJ2-2,CASSSYPGVDTGELFF,TGTGCCAGTTCGTCCTATCCAGGGGTGGACACCGGGGAGCTGTTTTTT
.,TRBV6-1,.,TRBJ1-2,CASSVHGQRLSGYTF,TGTGCCAGCAGTGTTCATGGGCAACGGTTAAGCGGCTACACCTTC
.,TRBV5-1,once,TRBJ2-3,CASSLSGPHHGDTQYF,TGCGCCAGCAGCTTGTCCGGGCCCCACCACGGAGATACGCAGTATTTT
.,TRBV7-2,.,TRBJ2-7,CASRALVPEQYF,TGTGCCAGCAGGGCCCTAGTCCCCGAGCAGTACTTC
TRBD1,TRBV30,.,TRBJ2-6,CAVTGTGGSGANVLTF,TGTGCCGTAACCGGGACAGGGGGCTCTGGGGCCAACGTCCTGACTTTC
.,TRBV5-4,.,TRBJ2-1,CASSIDPPGEQFF,TGTGCCAGCAGCATCGACCCACCGGGTGAGCAGTTCTTC
TRBD1,TRBV10-1,.,TRBJ1-4,CASRGDRAAEKLFF,TGCGCCAGCAGGGGGGACAGGGCAGCTGAAAAACTGTTTTTT
.,TRBV28,.,TRBJ1-2,CASSQGENGYTF,TGTGCCAGCAGTCAAGGGGAGAACGGCTACACCTTC
.,TRBV21-1,.,TRBJ1-5,CASSKKSPGDRVYQPQHF,TGTGCCAGCAGCAAAAAAAGCCCTGGGGACAGGGTTTATCAGCCCCAGCATTTT
TRBD2,TRBV2,.,TRBJ2-1,CASVRAVAGGVQFF,TGTGCCAGTGTTAGGGCCGTAGCGGGAGGGGTGCAGTTCTTC
.,TRBV6-4,.,TRBJ2-7,CASRQLGTFDEQYF,TGTGCCAGCAGGCAGCTGGGAACGTTTGACGAGCAGTACTTC
.,TRBV10-3,.,TRBJ1-3,CAISEQGFSGNTIYF,TGTGCCATCAGCGAACAGGGCTTCTCTGGAAACACCATATATTTT
.,TRBV9,.,TRBJ2-3,CASSATTPPDTQYF,TGTGCCAGCAGCGCCACAACCCCCCCGGATACGCAGTATTTT
TRBD1,TRBV6-1,.,TRBJ1-2,CASSEVAWDRGHGYTF,TGTGCCAGCAGTGAGGTCGCGTGGGACAGGGGTCATGGCTACACCTTC
.,TRBV7-3,.,TRBJ2-1,CASSSKIGVSYNEQFF,TGTGCCAGCAGCTCAAAAATTGGGGTTTCCTACAATGAGCAGTTCTTC
.,TRBV28,.,TRBJ2-1,CASSLRGAGAYWEQFF,TGTGCCAGCAGTCTCAGGGGGGCAGGAGCGTATTGGGAGCAGTTCTTC
.,TRBV29-1,.,TRBJ1-2,CSVATASYGYTF,TGCAGCGTCGCAACAGCCTCTTATGGCTACACCTTC
.,TRBV15,.,TRBJ1-1,CATSRGGGGNTEAFF,TGTGCCACCAGCAGAGGGGGCGGTGGGAACACTGAAGCTTTCTTT
.,TRBV27,.,TRBJ1-5,CASSLLAANQPQHF,TGTGCCAGCAGTTTATTAGCAGCCAATCAGCCCCAGCATTTT
.,TRBV19,.,TRBJ2-2,CASNRVTGELFF,TGTGCCAGTAATAGGGTTACCGGGGAGCTGTTTTTT
TRBD1,TRBV18,once,TRBJ2-7,CASSPPSPGQGAGEQYF,TGTGCCAGCTCACCTCCATCACCGGGACAGGGGGCAGGCGAGCAGTACTTC
TRBD2,TRBV30,.,TRBJ2-1,CAWSPNLSGSGQFF,TGTGCCTGGAGTCCCAATTTAAGCGGGAGTGGGCAGTTCTTC
TRBD1,TRBV27,.,TRBJ1-5,CASSLSVRGDQPQHF,TGTGCCAGCAGTTTATCGGTCAGGGGGGATCAGCCCCAGCATTTT